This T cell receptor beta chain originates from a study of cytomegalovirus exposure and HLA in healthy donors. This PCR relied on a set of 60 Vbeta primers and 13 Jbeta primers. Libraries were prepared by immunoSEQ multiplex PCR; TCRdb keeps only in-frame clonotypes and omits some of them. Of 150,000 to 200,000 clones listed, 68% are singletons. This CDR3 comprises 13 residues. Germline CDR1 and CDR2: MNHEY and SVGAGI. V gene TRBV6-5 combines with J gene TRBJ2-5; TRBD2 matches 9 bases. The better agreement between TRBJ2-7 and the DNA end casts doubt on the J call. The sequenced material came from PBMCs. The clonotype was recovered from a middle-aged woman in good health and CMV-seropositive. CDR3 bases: TGTGCCAGCAGGCTAGCGGGGATAAACGAGCAGTACTTC. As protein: CASRLAGINEQYF.